This TCR beta chain is from a study of T-cell reconstitution after alpha-beta-depleted transplantation in children. Study conclusions and caveats: By one year post-transplant, T-cell counts and diversity largely arose from T cells that were newly produced. The origin of alpha-beta T cells about two months after transplant was reportedly several hundred expanded graft clones. The high TCRbeta diversity at day 60 in some patients came from surviving recipient T cells and thymic progenitors.

Preparation of the TCRbeta library used unique molecular identifiers. TCRdb fed the PCR reads into MiXCR, producing one record per CDR3 protein. The sample records more than 400,000 distinct CDR3 sequences, around two fifths being singletons. Comment on this clonotype: Antigen: not known.

Germline trimming cut 3 bases from V and 3 bases from J; bases unmatched to any gene: 5. In germline, CDR1 is SGHDT, CDR2 YYEEEE. The CDR3 consists of 15 residues. Sequenced material: PBMCs, taken before TCRalphabeta/CD19-depleted stem cell transplant. The clonotype was recovered from a girl aged 2 to 10 with aplastic anemia, due to receive a stem cell transplant. The J gene is TRBJ1-2, the V gene TRBV5-6; TRBD1 agrees at 10 bases. CDR3 residues: CASSSGTGVDYGYTF. CDR3 in DNA: TGTGCCAGCAGCTCCGGGACAGGGGTCGACTATGGCTACACCTTC.